A selection of T cell receptor beta chains follows, all from one sample in a study of blood T cell repertoires in COVID-19. The table came from immunoSEQ multiplex PCR; TCRdb's copy has only in-frame clones and leaves some out. The sample consists of 40,000 to 55,000 clones, roughly 84% of them appearing once. The specimen was peripheral blood. All receptors come from a man between 50 and 59 years old with acute or convalescent COVID-19. The CDR3 runs from the conserved cysteine through the conserved F or W. The D gene is left open where the match is weak.

D gene	V gene	J gene	CDR3 protein
TRBD2	TRBV2	TRBJ2-2	CASISLAGAGTGELFF
.	TRBV5-1	TRBJ1-1	CASSFQEMNTEAFF
TRBD2	TRBV10-2	TRBJ2-2	CASATSGSTGELFF
.	TRBV3-1/TRBV3-2	TRBJ2-1	CASSQESAGSYNEQFF
.	TRBV7-3	TRBJ2-3	CASSFTGGQADTQYF
TRBD2	TRBV28	TRBJ2-1	CASSFPRGTSGRDEQFF
TRBD2	TRBV28	TRBJ2-1	CASSSGLADNNEQFF
.	TRBV29-1	TRBJ2-5	CSSQDQETQYF
TRBD1	TRBV28	TRBJ1-1	CASAGTGGHTEAFF
TRBD2	TRBV7-9	TRBJ2-2	CATRVLAPLAGKVTGELFF
.	TRBV30	TRBJ1-2	CAWSDRAVGYTF
TRBD1	TRBV28	TRBJ1-2	CASSLGTVTNYGYTF
TRBD2	TRBV9	TRBJ2-1	CASSASGGLYNEQFF
TRBD1	TRBV3-1/TRBV3-2	TRBJ1-2	CASRDKPLGGVGYTF
TRBD2	TRBV11-3	TRBJ2-7	CASSSTTSGAYEQYF
.	TRBV19	TRBJ1-1	CASGPGGGNTEAFF
.	TRBV27	TRBJ1-2	CASTFTSRPNYGYTF
.	TRBV24-1	TRBJ1-2	CATSDRGSTNYGYTF
.	TRBV13	TRBJ2-5	CASSLGSGRKTQYF
TRBD1	TRBV3-1/TRBV3-2	TRBJ1-1	CASSPRTGLVNTEAFF
.	TRBV7-2	TRBJ2-7	CASSPDWGDEQYF
TRBD1	TRBV5-1	TRBJ2-7	CASRDGQGGYEQYF
.	TRBV10-3	TRBJ1-3	CAITRGSDGNTIYF
.	TRBV11-2	TRBJ1-1	CASSLQEGNTEAFF
TRBD1	TRBV7-8	TRBJ2-6	CASSSISGTETYSGANVLTF
TRBD2	TRBV4-2	TRBJ2-1	CASSQGTSGSNEQFF
.	TRBV5-1	TRBJ2-2	CASSLPGDTGELFF
TRBD2	TRBV4-1	TRBJ2-3	CASRPLELAPNTDTQYF
TRBD2	TRBV5-1	TRBJ2-1	CASSLVGTSGHNEQFF
TRBD1	TRBV15	TRBJ2-7	CATSRGGTGQTYEQYF
.	TRBV29-1	TRBJ1-1	CSVTGQYFTEAFF
TRBD2	TRBV6-2/TRBV6-3	TRBJ2-7	CASSPGGLASSYEQYF
TRBD1	TRBV29-1	TRBJ2-6	CSVARGGPSGANVLTF
.	TRBV2	TRBJ1-3	CASMVESSGNTIYF
TRBD1	TRBV6-5	TRBJ1-1	CASSYQTGLGAFF
.	TRBV29-1	TRBJ2-7	CSARTGDTYEQYF
.	TRBV29-1	TRBJ2-6	CSVEVTAANVLTF
.	TRBV18	TRBJ1-2	CASSPSAGDGYGYTF
.	TRBV6-5	TRBJ1-1	CASSYSKITLNTEAFF
.	TRBV12-3/TRBV12-4	TRBJ1-1	CASSLVSGPEAFF
.	TRBV5-1	TRBJ2-6	CASSLAQASGANVLTF
.	TRBV7-9	TRBJ2-2	CASSPPGLGNTGELFF
TRBD2	TRBV29-1	TRBJ2-1	CSVLLGRRSYNEQFF
.	TRBV28	TRBJ1-5	CASSSIQGNQPQHF
TRBD1	TRBV5-1	TRBJ2-2	CASSPGQGATGELFF
TRBD1	TRBV6-5	TRBJ1-5	CASSWDSSQPQHF
.	TRBV30	TRBJ1-1	CAWSFTGNTEAFF
TRBD2	TRBV6-5	TRBJ2-5	CATRPGGQETQYF
TRBD2	TRBV5-4	TRBJ2-3	CASSLWASGGAADTQYF
.	TRBV14	TRBJ2-1	CASSQGSSNEQFF
TRBD2	TRBV10-1	TRBJ2-3	CASSSGRPGGTDTQYF
.	TRBV6-5	TRBJ1-3	CASTWGAGNTIYF
TRBD1	TRBV7-9	TRBJ1-1	CASSGQGNTEAFF
.	TRBV27	TRBJ1-1	CASSPMLGQGTNTEAFF